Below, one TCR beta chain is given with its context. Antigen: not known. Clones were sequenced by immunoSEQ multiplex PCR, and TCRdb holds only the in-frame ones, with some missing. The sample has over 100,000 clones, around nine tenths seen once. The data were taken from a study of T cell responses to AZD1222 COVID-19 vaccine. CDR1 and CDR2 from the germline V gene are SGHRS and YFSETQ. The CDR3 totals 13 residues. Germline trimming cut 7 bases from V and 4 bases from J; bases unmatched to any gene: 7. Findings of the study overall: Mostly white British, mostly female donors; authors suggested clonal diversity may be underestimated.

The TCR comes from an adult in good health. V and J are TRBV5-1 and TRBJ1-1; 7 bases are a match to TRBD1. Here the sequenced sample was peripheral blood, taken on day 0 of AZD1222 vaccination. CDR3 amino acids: CASHSPGGTEAFF. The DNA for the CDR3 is TGCGCCAGCCACTCCCCAGGGGGCACTGAAGCTTTCTTT.